What follows are 28 T cell receptor beta chains derived from one specimen sequenced in a study of CD8 T cells in Susac syndrome (dated by TCRdb to about 2019). Libraries were built with the immunoSEQ multiplex PCR assay. RNA was extracted using the RNeasy kit, and about 0.5 to 1 microgram was reverse transcribed with random hexamers. TCRdb trimmed public reads at Q25 via fastp, called clones via MiXCR and kept in-frame beta chains. Rows merge per CDR3 protein into single entries with the most common DNA and genes. In this sample the table shows roughly 150,000 distinct CDR3 sequences, roughly 94% of which occur a single time. The ten largest clonotypes hold over 0.15% of the sample. Sequences were obtained from CD8+ T cells from PBMCs. The receptors were gathered from a human donor with Susac syndrome.

The rearrangement links TRBV6-5 to TRBJ2-6; tentative D call: TRBD2 (6 bases). CDR1 and CDR2 from the germline V gene are MNHEY and SVGAGI. V was clipped by 2 bases and J by 2 bases, with 10 bases between them. The CDR3 totals 16 residues. The CDR3 bases are TGTGCCAGCAGTTACGGGGAGGTAGCTGGGGCCAACGTCCTGACTTTC. Amino acid sequence: CASSYGEVAGANVLTF.

The chain joins TRBV28 to TRBJ1-5, with TRBD1 as a possible D gene (5 bases). Trimming removed 0 bases at V and 1 base at J, with 13 bases between. From germline, CDR1 is MDHEN and CDR2 SYDVKM. The CDR3 has 17 amino acids. The CDR3: CASSLWEITGSNQPQHF. The CDR3 DNA sequence: TGTGCCAGCAGTTTATGGGAAATTACAGGAAGCAATCAGCCCCAGCATTTT.

The rearrangement joins TRBV11-2 to TRBJ2-1; D not certain. The germline V gene has CDR1 SGHAT and CDR2 FQNNGV. The V end lost 5 bases, the J end lost 7 bases, and 12 bases lay between the germline ends. CDR3 size: 13 residues. CDR3 region: CASSLPDTNEQFF. DNA for the CDR3: TGTGCCAGCAGCCTCCCCGACACGAATGAGCAGTTCTTC.

The gene calls are TRBV7-9 and TRBJ2-3; 9 bases line up with TRBD2. J was trimmed by 2 bases and V by 5 bases; bases with no gene match: 14. The germline V gene has CDR1 SEHNR and CDR2 FQNEAQ (reference sequence). The CDR3 consists of 18 residues. CDR3 in amino acids: CASSLPPRGLASTDTQYF. Written as DNA, the CDR3 is TGTGCCAGCAGCCTTCCTCCTAGGGGACTAGCCTCCACAGATACGCAGTATTTT.

This chain links TRBV5-6 with TRBJ1-2; no firm D call. The V gene lost 2 bases and the J gene lost 7 bases, with 6 bases spanning the gap. The germline V gene encodes CDR1 SGHDT and CDR2 YYEEEE. There are 11 residues in the CDR3. CDR3 loop: CASSFALGYTF. In nucleotides, the CDR3 is TGTGCCAGCAGCTTTGCCCTTGGCTACACCTTC.

The V call is TRBV28, the J call TRBJ2-6; TRBD2 aligns across 7 bases. CDR3 length equals 18 residues. Germline V gene lookup returns CDR1 MDHEN and CDR2 SYDVKM. J lost 0 bases, V lost 7 bases, and 12 bases had no gene match. Here the CDR3 reads CASTSLLAESSGANVLTF. The CDR3 DNA follows: TGTGCCAGCACCTCACTCCTAGCGGAGAGCTCTGGGGCCAACGTCCTGACTTTC.

This chain connects TRBV5-1 to TRBJ2-1; tentative D call: TRBD2 (8 bases). Germline CDR1 and CDR2: SGHRS and YFSETQ. Trimming removed 1 base at V and 8 bases at J, with 22 bases between. This CDR3 contains 17 residues. CDR3 nucleotides: TGCGCCAGCAGCTTGACAGGGGTAGGACTAGCAATCGATGAGCAGTTCTTC. It encodes CASSLTGVGLAIDEQFF.

The gene calls are TRBV2 and TRBJ2-1, with TRBD2 matching 7 bases. V trimming: 2 bases; J trimming: 6 bases; junction bases outside the gene matches: 4. CDR3 size: 14 residues. Germline V gene lookup returns CDR1 SNHLY and CDR2 FYNNEI. CDR3 loop: CASSERTRINEQFF. CDR3 DNA sequence: TGTGCCAGCAGTGAAAGGACTAGAATCAATGAGCAGTTCTTC.

This chain uses TRBV7-8 with TRBJ2-7; 7 nucleotides align to TRBD2. Germline V gene lookup returns CDR1 SGHVS and CDR2 FQNEAQ. V shed 7 bases, J shed 2 bases, and the junction held 14 bases outside the gene matches. This CDR3 comprises 16 residues. The CDR3 nucleotides read TGTGCCAGCAAATTTTGGCCCCGGGACTACCCCTACGAGCAGTACTTC. Translated, it gives CASKFWPRDYPYEQYF.

This clonotype showed up just a few times. The genes are TRBV4-2 and TRBJ2-7; D remains ambiguous. Germline V gene sequence: CDR1 LGHNA, CDR2 YNFKEQ. This CDR3 has 13 residues. V was cut by 0 bases and J by 2 bases, with 5 bases left in between. The CDR3 region is CASSQEGPYEQYF. The CDR3 bases are TGTGCCAGCAGCCAAGAGGGTCCCTACGAGCAGTACTTC.

The V call is TRBV10-3, the J call TRBJ1-2; D possibly corresponds to TRBD1 (5 bases). Germline CDR1 and CDR2: ENHRY and SYGVKD. CDR3 length: 16 residues. With 8 bases removed from V and 6 bases from J, the gap between germline ends came to 25 bases. The CDR3 loop is CAIGGSAGTGIDGYTF. The CDR3 DNA reads TGTGCCATCGGGGGGTCTGCCGGGACGGGGATCGATGGCTACACCTTC.

The chain carries TRBV29-1 and TRBJ1-3; no firm D call. This CDR3 is built from 13 residues. V lost 4 bases and J 4 bases, leaving 11 bases between the germline ends. The germline CDR1 and CDR2 sequences are SQVTM and ANQGSEA. The chain's CDR3 is CSVVLGYGNTIYF. DNA for the CDR3: TGCAGCGTTGTATTGGGGTACGGAAACACCATATATTTT.

The chain employs TRBV25-1 and TRBJ2-1; the D gene is possibly TRBD1 (6 bases). The CDR3 runs 14 residues. Germline loops: CDR1 MGHDK, CDR2 SYGVNS. Between the trimmed V and J ends, which lost 5 bases and 3 bases, there was a span of 11 bases. CDR3 in DNA: TGTGCCAGCAGTATACAGGGAGTCTACAATGAGCAGTTCTTC. Encoded protein: CASSIQGVYNEQFF.

The chain couples TRBV27 to TRBJ1-2; no reliable D call. Germline-derived CDR1 and CDR2 are MNHEY and SMNVEV (reference sequence). The CDR3 has 10 amino acids. Between the trimmed V and J ends, which lost 3 bases and 6 bases, there was a span of 2 bases. The chain's CDR3 is CASSFHGYTF. CDR3 in DNA: TGTGCCAGCAGTTTCCATGGCTACACCTTC.

The CDR3 is CASNPRGAHEQYF. DNA for the CDR3: TGTGCCAGCAACCCCCGTGGGGCCCACGAGCAGTACTTC. The chain has TRBV11-2 and TRBJ2-7; the D gene is possibly TRBD1 (5 bases). The CDR3 has 13 residues. Trimming left V 7 bases short and J 5 bases short, with 15 bases between. Germline-derived CDR1 and CDR2 are SGHAT and FQNNGV. Complete variable domain (other parts from reference TRBV11-2 and TRBJ2-7): EAGVAQSPRYKIIEKRQSVAFWCNPISGHATLYWYQQILGQGPKLLIQFQNNGVVDDSQLPKDRFSAERLKGVDSTLKIQPAKLEDSAVYLCASNPRGAHEQYFGPGTRLTVT.

J is TRBJ1-5 and V is TRBV7-8; D remains ambiguous. The CDR3 runs 16 residues. Germline assignment: CDR1 SGHVS and CDR2 FQNEAQ. Trimming left V 0 bases short and J 4 bases short, with 13 bases between. DNA of the CDR3: TGTGCCAGCAGCTTAGCAGGCGGGATGGGGAATCAGCCCCAGCATTTT. Its translation: CASSLAGGMGNQPQHF.

This chain connects TRBV27 to TRBJ2-5; D call uncertain. The germline V gene encodes CDR1 MNHEY and CDR2 SMNVEV (reference sequence). The V and J ends lost 5 bases and 5 bases respectively, with 9 bases between them. CDR3 size: 12 residues. CDR3 nucleotide sequence: TGTGCCAGCAGTCCTTCTGGCGAGACCCAGTACTTC. It specifies CASSPSGETQYF.

The gene calls are TRBV2 and TRBJ2-3, with unresolved D. This CDR3 is built from 12 residues. Germline V gene sequence: CDR1 SNHLY, CDR2 FYNNEI. The V end lost 7 bases, the J end lost 2 bases, and 7 bases lay between the germline ends. CDR3 in DNA: TGTGCCAGCACAGAAGACACAGATACGCAGTATTTT. Translation: CASTEDTDTQYF.

The chain joins TRBV18 to TRBJ2-5; D tentatively fits TRBD1 or TRBD2 (6 bases each). V lost 11 bases and J 4 bases, leaving 11 bases between the germline ends. This CDR3 comprises 11 residues. Germline V CDR1 and CDR2: KGHSH, LQKENI. The CDR3 DNA follows: TGTGCCGGACTACAGGGAGAGACCCAGTACTTC. This encodes CAGLQGETQYF.

V usage is TRBV4-1 and J usage is TRBJ2-5; D is unresolved. Germline CDR1 reads MGHRA; CDR2 reads YSYEKL. Trimming left V 0 bases short and J 7 bases short, with 6 bases between. The CDR3 covers 12 residues. The CDR3 DNA is TGCGCCAGCAGCCAAGATGGGATGACCCAGTACTTC. It encodes CASSQDGMTQYF.

The chain is built from TRBV27 and TRBJ2-1, with 7 bases that match TRBD2. Trimming cost V 0 bases and J 8 bases; bases outside gene matches: 7. This CDR3 has 15 residues. Germline CDR1 and CDR2: MNHEY and SMNVEV (reference sequence). The CDR3: CASSLSLGGSHEQFF. CDR3 DNA: TGTGCCAGCAGTTTATCCCTCGGGGGGAGTCATGAGCAGTTCTTC.

The rearrangement joins TRBV7-9 to TRBJ2-1; the match to TRBD2 covers 11 bases. The germline V gene has CDR1 SEHNR and CDR2 FQNEAQ (reference sequence). V gave up 4 bases and J gave up 8 bases; unmatched junction bases: 4. CDR3 length equals 14 residues. CDR3 loop: CASSSGLAEDEQFF. DNA for the CDR3: TGTGCCAGCAGCTCGGGACTAGCGGAAGATGAGCAGTTCTTC.

This clonotype was seen only once. The genes are TRBV9 and TRBJ1-3; TRBD1 matches 8 bases. Per germline, CDR1 SGDLS and CDR2 YYNGEE. The ends lost 4 bases at V and 0 bases at J; junction bases unmatched: 3. The CDR3 totals 15 residues. DNA of the CDR3: TGTGCCAGCAGCCCACAGGGGGGCTCTGGAAACACCATATATTTT. Translating it yields CASSPQGGSGNTIYF.

This clonotype was observed once. The CDR3 sequence is CASSPSGTNTEAFF. The DNA for the CDR3 is TGTGCCAGCAGCCCCTCAGGGACGAACACTGAAGCTTTCTTT. This chain links TRBV9 with TRBJ1-1; the D gene is possibly TRBD1 (5 bases). Trimming removed 4 bases at V and 1 base at J, with 11 bases between. Germline V gene data show CDR1 as SGDLS and CDR2 as YYNGEE. The CDR3 loop spans 14 amino acids.

The chain uses TRBV11-1 and TRBJ2-6; D tentatively reads TRBD1 or TRBD2 (5 bases each). The CDR3 covers 21 residues. Trimming stripped 5 bases from V and 0 bases from J, with 26 bases between. Germline assignment: CDR1 SGHAT and CDR2 FQDESV (reference sequence). The CDR3 sequence: CASSPITGTEHNYSGANVLTF. The CDR3 DNA reads as TGTGCCAGCAGCCCCATCACCGGGACGGAACATAATTACTCTGGGGCCAACGTCCTGACTTTC.

This chain links TRBV7-9 with TRBJ2-7; D possibly corresponds to TRBD2 (6 bases). Germline V gene sequence: CDR1 SEHNR, CDR2 FQNEAQ (reference sequence). V was shortened by 5 bases and J by 4 bases, with 21 bases between the two germline ends. The CDR3 runs 16 residues. CDR3 protein: CASSPPTGSNAYEQYF. The CDR3 region has the DNA TGTGCCAGCAGCCCCCCTACCGGGAGTAACGCGTACGAGCAGTACTTC.

To note about this clonotype: The junction differs from germline at one of its ends, possibly a read error. This rearrangement joins TRBV7-7 to TRBJ2-7, with TRBD2 identical over 8 bases. The CDR3 contains 14 residues. Germline-derived CDR1 and CDR2 are SSHAT and FNYEAQ (reference sequence). The CDR3 here is CASSSVPGLGEQYF. The DNA for the CDR3 is TGTGCTAGCAGCTCGGTCCCGGGACTAGGCGAGCAGTACTTC.

This sequence joins TRBV27 and TRBJ1-5; D uncertain. Between the trimmed V and J ends, which lost 6 bases and 9 bases, there was a span of 18 bases. The CDR3 totals 14 residues. Per germline, CDR1 MNHEY and CDR2 SMNVEV (reference sequence). DNA for the CDR3: TGTGCCAGCAGCATCTCCGTGGCAGGCGGGCCCCAGCATTTT. It specifies CASSISVAGGPQHF.